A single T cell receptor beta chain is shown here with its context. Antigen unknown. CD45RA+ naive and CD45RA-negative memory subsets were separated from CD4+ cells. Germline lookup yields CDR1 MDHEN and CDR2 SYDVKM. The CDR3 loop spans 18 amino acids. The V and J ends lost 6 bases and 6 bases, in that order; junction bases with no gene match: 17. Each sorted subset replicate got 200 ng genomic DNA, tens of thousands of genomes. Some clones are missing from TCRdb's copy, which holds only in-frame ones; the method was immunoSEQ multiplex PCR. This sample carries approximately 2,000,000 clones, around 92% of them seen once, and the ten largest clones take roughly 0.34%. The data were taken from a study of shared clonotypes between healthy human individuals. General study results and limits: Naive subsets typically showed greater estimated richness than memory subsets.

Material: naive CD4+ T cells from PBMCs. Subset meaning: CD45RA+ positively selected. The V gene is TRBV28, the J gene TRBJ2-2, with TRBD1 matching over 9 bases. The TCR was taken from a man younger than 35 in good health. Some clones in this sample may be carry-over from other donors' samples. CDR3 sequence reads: CASSPLPGTGSVPGELFF. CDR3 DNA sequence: TGTGCCAGCAGCCCCCTCCCCGGGACAGGGAGTGTCCCCGGGGAGCTGTTTTTT.